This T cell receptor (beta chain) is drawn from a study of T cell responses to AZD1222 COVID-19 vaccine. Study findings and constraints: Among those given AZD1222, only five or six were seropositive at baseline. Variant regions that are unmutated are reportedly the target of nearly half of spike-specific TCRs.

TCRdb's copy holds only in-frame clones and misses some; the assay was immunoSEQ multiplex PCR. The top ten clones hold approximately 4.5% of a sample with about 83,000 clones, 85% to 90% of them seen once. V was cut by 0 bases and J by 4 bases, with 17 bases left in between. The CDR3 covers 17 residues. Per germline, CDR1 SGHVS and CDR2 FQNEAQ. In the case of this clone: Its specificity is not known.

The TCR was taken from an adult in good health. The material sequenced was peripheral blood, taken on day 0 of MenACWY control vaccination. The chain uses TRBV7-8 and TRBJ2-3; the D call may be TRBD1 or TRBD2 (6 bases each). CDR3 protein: CASSLAGAGRRADTQYF. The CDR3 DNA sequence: TGTGCCAGCAGCTTAGCGGGGGCGGGAAGAAGGGCAGATACGCAGTATTTT.